This T cell receptor (beta chain) derives from a study of T cell clonality in common variable immunodeficiency. The CDR3 contains 13 residues. CDR1 and CDR2 (germline): SGHTA, FQGNSA. Most patients and controls had Caucasian heritage. Each donor provided about 5 to 8 ml of heparinized whole blood. This clone was detected ten times or more. Antigen specificity is unknown. The CDR3 end falls 3 residues outside the read, so it is completed with the germline J gene. TCRdb keeps only in-frame clones here, not all; method: immunoSEQ multiplex PCR. The sample is made up of around 30,000 clones, none counted only once. Study conclusions and caveats: Compared with controls, CVID subjects had fewer shared TCRbeta clones. CVID subjects had higher TCRbeta clonality than healthy controls, most marked in about a third.

Sequenced input: peripheral blood mononuclear cells. This rearrangement joins TRBV7-2 to TRBJ2-2; D unclear. The clonotype comes from a person between 18 and 69 years old in good health. The covered CDR3 bases are TGTGCCAGCAGCCTACTGCTGGGCGCTGAG. Its translation: CASSLLLGAE. The whole CDR3 reads CASSLLLGAELFF.